These 3 T cell receptor beta chains originate from one sample sequenced in a study of blood T cell repertoires in COVID-19. The assay was immunoSEQ multiplex PCR, and TCRdb's table has in-frame clones only and misses some. Of around 200,000 clones listed, around nine tenths are singletons. The material sequenced was peripheral blood. All receptors come from a man in his forties with acute or convalescent COVID-19.

The chain uses TRBV5-1 and TRBJ1-2, with 8 positions matching TRBD1. V lost 1 base to trimming and J lost 0 bases; unmatched junction nucleotides: 17. Germline-derived CDR1 and CDR2 are SGHRS and YFSETQ. This CDR3 contains 20 residues. The CDR3 sequence is CASSLRGQATQRAPNYGYTF. CDR3 nucleotides: TGCGCCAGCAGCTTGCGGGGACAGGCGACTCAGCGTGCCCCTAACTATGGCTACACCTTC. The complete variable domain, with remaining parts taken from reference TRBV5-1 and TRBJ1-2, reads KAGVTQTPRYLIKTRGQQVTLSCSPISGHRSVSWYQQTPGQGLQFLFEYFSETQRNKGNFPGRFSGRQFSNSRSEMNVSTLELGDSALYLCASSLRGQATQRAPNYGYTFGSGTRLTVV.

This clone was counted once. The rearrangement uses TRBV5-1 and TRBJ2-7; possible D gene TRBD2, 5 bases. V lost 0 bases to trimming and J lost 0 bases, with 13 bases between them. Germline V gives CDR1 SGHRS, CDR2 YFSETQ. The CDR3 length is 16 residues. DNA of the CDR3: TGCGCCAGCAGCTTGGCCCCCGGGGTTAGCTCCTACGAGCAGTACTTC. This translates into CASSLAPGVSSYEQYF.

This clone has just a few counts. The V gene is TRBV19, the J gene TRBJ2-7; a possible D gene is TRBD2 (7 bases). V dropped 3 bases and J dropped 6 bases, with 9 bases sitting between them. This CDR3 is built from 12 residues. Germline V gene lookup returns CDR1 LNHDA and CDR2 SQIVND (reference sequence). CDR3 DNA sequence: TGTGCCAGTAGTATGGGGGGGCCCGAGCAGTACTTC. Amino acids: CASSMGGPEQYF.